This T cell receptor (beta chain) emerged from a study of cytomegalovirus exposure and HLA in healthy donors. The PCR contained 60 Vbeta and 13 Jbeta primers. The protocol was immunoSEQ multiplex PCR, while the TCRdb copy is restricted to in-frame clones and leaves out a portion. The sample carries some 110,000 clones, around 80% recorded once. This CDR3 is 11 amino acids long. Germline V gene data show CDR1 as GTSNPN and CDR2 as SVGIG (reference sequence). V was trimmed by 3 bases and J by 5 bases, leaving 7 bases between them. This receptor was identified in a young woman in good health and CMV-seropositive. Sequencing was done on a sample of PBMCs. The J gene is TRBJ1-2, the V gene TRBV30; perhaps TRBD1 as D (5 bases). CDR3 in DNA: TGTGCCTGGAGCAGGGCTTATGGCTACACCTTC. It encodes CAWSRAYGYTF.